This T cell receptor (beta chain) is from a study of blood T cells in healthy people across ages. General study results and limits: Long-lived and aged donors differed, with more naive CD4+ cells and higher diversity in the long-lived.

Primers used in a second PCR of roughly 7 to 12 cycles were a sample-barcoded 5' primer and a J-beta primer mix. A 12-random-nucleotide template-switch adaptor tagged each cDNA molecule. One entry per CDR3 protein, called by TCRdb with MiXCR from the 5' RACE reads. There are about 1,500,000 distinct CDR3 sequences in the sample; about 30% occur only once, and about 8% lies in the top ten. About this clonotype: Its specificity is not known.

Roughly 10 milliliters of peripheral blood were drawn from each donor into EDTA-treated tubes. Sample: blood. The sequence derives from a woman in her thirties in good health.

The chain's CDR3 is CATMSGGRANNEQFF. In DNA, the CDR3 is TGTGCCACCATGAGCGGGGGGCGAGCCAACAATGAGCAGTTCTTC. This chain uses TRBV24-1 with TRBJ2-1; 9 nucleotides match TRBD2. The germline V gene has CDR1 KGHDR and CDR2 SFDVKD. With V trimmed by 8 bases and J by 5 bases, 9 bases remained unmatched. CDR3 length: 15 amino acids.